These 30 T cell receptor beta chains were sequenced from one sample in a study of PD-1 blockade in classical Hodgkin lymphoma. Here immunoSEQ multiplex PCR was the method, and the copy in TCRdb shows in-frame clones only, minus some. The sample holds roughly 70,000 clones; over 90% are singletons and the top ten take roughly 2.6%. Time point: newly diagnosed, previously untreated cHL patient sample. The source material was peripheral blood mononuclear cells (PBMCs). The receptors shown here come from a human donor with classical Hodgkin lymphoma.

The chain combines TRBV6-6 with TRBJ2-5, with D perhaps TRBD2 (6 bases). CDR1 and CDR2 (germline): MNHNY, SVGAGI (reference sequence). The CDR3 covers 13 residues. The germline V and J ends were trimmed by 7 bases and 6 bases, with 15 bases remaining between them. This CDR3 is CASTLGEEQTQYF. The CDR3 DNA sequence: TGTGCCAGCACTTTGGGGGAGGAGCAGACCCAGTACTTC.

The gene calls are TRBV7-8 and TRBJ1-1, with a tentative D call TRBD1 (5 bases). The CDR3 length is 16 residues. Germline V gene sequence: CDR1 SGHVS, CDR2 FQNEAQ. Trimming cost V 5 bases and J 1 base, with 17 bases left between them. Written as DNA, the CDR3 is TGTGCCAGCAGCGACCGCGGGGGAGGGAGGAACACTGAAGCTTTCTTT. It specifies CASSDRGGGRNTEAFF.

J is TRBJ2-7 and V is TRBV19, with 7 bases matching TRBD1. The CDR3 is 13 residues long. V was clipped by 4 bases and J by 0 bases; unmatched bases: 0. Per the germline V gene, CDR1 is LNHDA and CDR2 is SQIVND (reference sequence). CDR3 amino acids: CASSRDSSYEQYF. For the CDR3, the DNA is TGTGCCAGTAGTAGGGACAGCTCCTACGAGCAGTACTTC.

DNA for the CDR3: TGCGCCAGCAGCTTGGCACTAGCGGGAGGGTCCTTGCCAGATACGCAGTATTTT. It encodes CASSLALAGGSLPDTQYF. This chain links TRBV5-1 with TRBJ2-3, with 13 bases lining up with TRBD2. This CDR3 is 18 amino acids long. V was clipped by 0 bases and J by 4 bases; unmatched bases: 8. From germline, CDR1 is SGHRS and CDR2 YFSETQ.

This chain joins TRBV5-1 and TRBJ1-1, with no clear D. Trimming took 4 bases from V and 5 from J, leaving 18 bases between them. The CDR3 runs to 15 residues. Germline V gene data show CDR1 as SGHRS and CDR2 as YFSETQ. The CDR3 protein is CASSRGPPSRTEAFF. In DNA, the CDR3 is TGCGCCAGCAGCCGAGGGCCGCCCTCAAGAACTGAAGCTTTCTTT.

This chain links TRBV30 with TRBJ1-2, with a tentative D call TRBD1 (5 bases). V lost 4 bases and J 2 bases, leaving 17 bases between the germline ends. The germline CDR1 and CDR2 sequences are GTSNPN and SVGIG (reference sequence). CDR3 length equals 15 residues. The CDR3 bases are TGTGCCTGGATCCCCGGGGGGGTGGGGAACTATGGCTACACCTTC. This encodes CAWIPGGVGNYGYTF.

The sample holds one count of this clone. The rearrangement joins TRBV14 to TRBJ2-1; maybe TRBD2 (5 bases). Deletions cut 0 bases from V and 5 bases from J, with 14 bases between. The CDR3 has 16 residues. Germline CDR1 reads SGHDN; CDR2 reads FVKESK. CDR3 protein: CASSQDRGTHHNEQFF. In DNA, the CDR3 is TGTGCCAGCAGCCAAGATCGGGGAACCCACCACAATGAGCAGTTCTTC.

The chain uses TRBV9 and TRBJ2-3; D remains unclear. Germline V lookup: CDR1 SGDLS, CDR2 YYNGEE. The V end was cut by 3 bases, the J end by 4 bases, with 15 bases between. The CDR3 sequence is 15 residues long. CDR3 in DNA: TGTGCCAGCAGCGCTGACCTTAACACGCCAGATACGCAGTATTTT. The encoded protein is CASSADLNTPDTQYF.

The rearrangement links TRBV6-6 to TRBJ2-3; D is unclear. The CDR3 consists of 14 residues. The germline gives CDR1 MNHNY, CDR2 SVGAGI (reference sequence). V shed 7 bases and J shed 0 bases, with 11 bases lying between them. CDR3 in amino acids: CASTPRGSTDTQYF. DNA for the CDR3: TGTGCCAGCACCCCCCGTGGAAGCACAGATACGCAGTATTTT.

This chain links TRBV7-3 with TRBJ1-1, with 8 nucleotides matching TRBD1. Germline V gives CDR1 SGHTA, CDR2 FQGTGA. V gave up 2 bases and J gave up 1 base; unmatched junction bases: 0. This CDR3 has 14 residues. The CDR3, as DNA: TGTGCCAGCAGCTTACAGGGGGCGAACACTGAAGCTTTCTTT. The encoded protein is CASSLQGANTEAFF.

The chain employs TRBV6-6 and TRBJ2-2, with TRBD2 identical over 10 bases. Per germline, CDR1 MNHNY and CDR2 SVGAGI (reference sequence). Trimming at V came to 5 bases and at J to 8 bases, leaving 11 bases not matched to a gene. The length of the CDR3 is 16 residues. The CDR3 spells CASSRIEREGKGELFF. For the CDR3, the DNA is TGTGCCAGCAGTCGTATAGAGCGGGAGGGCAAGGGGGAGCTGTTTTTT.

This clone is a singleton in its sample. This sequence joins TRBV30 and TRBJ1-5; 10 nucleotides line up with TRBD1. After removal of 0 bases from V and 2 bases from J, the junction contained 4 bases not matched to a gene. This CDR3 is built from 16 residues. The V gene's germline CDR1 is GTSNPN and CDR2 SVGIG (reference sequence). The CDR3 DNA is TGTGCCTGGAGTGTAGGACAGGGGGTGGGCAATCAGCCCCAGCATTTT. Translated: CAWSVGQGVGNQPQHF.

This chain joins TRBV28 and TRBJ1-4; TRBD1 matches at 7 bases. The CDR3 spans 13 residues. V trimming: 1 base; J trimming: 12 bases; junction bases outside the gene matches: 5. Germline CDR1 and CDR2: MDHEN and SYDVKM. The CDR3 DNA sequence: TGTGCCAGCAGTTTATTACAGGGGTTGGAACTGTTTTTT. It is translated as CASSLLQGLELFF.

This clone was observed a few times. This chain links TRBV6-5 with TRBJ1-2, with D maybe TRBD1 (5 bases). This CDR3 comprises 14 residues. V was clipped by 6 bases and J by 3 bases, with 14 bases between them. Germline V CDR1 and CDR2: MNHEY, SVGAGI. The CDR3 is CASRGWDRDYGYTF. The CDR3 DNA sequence: TGTGCCAGCAGGGGGTGGGACCGGGACTATGGCTACACCTTC.

The genes are TRBV18 and TRBJ1-5, with 7 nucleotides matching TRBD1. Losses at the gene ends were 6 bases for V and 7 bases for J; bases not matched to a gene: 9. The germline V gene has CDR1 KGHSH and CDR2 LQKENI. The CDR3 extends over 14 amino acids. CDR3 sequence (DNA): TGTGCCAGCTCGCGCACAGGGGCAGGGCAGCCCCAGCATTTT. It translates to CASSRTGAGQPQHF.

The chain is built from TRBV6-1 and TRBJ2-3, with 15 bases lining up with TRBD2. In germline, CDR1 is MNHNS, CDR2 SASEGT. This CDR3 is built from 18 residues. V lost 3 bases to trimming and J lost 2 bases; unmatched junction nucleotides: 6. CDR3 DNA sequence: TGTGCCAGCAGTGAGCTGGGACTAGCGGGGGGCTTCACAGATACGCAGTATTTT. Its protein product is CASSELGLAGGFTDTQYF.

V and J are TRBV25-1 and TRBJ1-5; no reliable D call. The CDR3 covers 16 residues. Trimming left V 7 bases short and J 0 bases short, with 16 bases between. Germline loops: CDR1 MGHDK, CDR2 SYGVNS. DNA for the CDR3: TGTGCCAGCATACCAAAGAGAAATTGTAGCAATCAGCCCCAGCATTTT. Translating gives CASIPKRNCSNQPQHF. The entire variable domain, with the rest obtained from reference TRBV25-1 and TRBJ1-5, is as follows: EADIYQTPRYLVIGTGKKITLECSQTMGHDKMYWYQQDPGMELHLIHYSYGVNSTEKGDLSSESTVSRIRTEHFPLTLESARPSHTSQYLCASIPKRNCSNQPQHFGDGTRLSIL.

V and J are TRBV2 and TRBJ2-1; D may be TRBD2 (6 bases). Trimming removed 0 bases at V and 4 bases at J, with 10 bases between. The CDR3 covers 15 residues. Germline V lookup: CDR1 SNHLY, CDR2 FYNNEI. The CDR3 nucleotides are TGTGCCAGCAGTGAAGCGGGACGGGGGTACAATGAGCAGTTCTTC. This translates into CASSEAGRGYNEQFF.

The chain employs TRBV5-1 and TRBJ1-2; D might be TRBD1 (6 bases). Germline CDR1 is SGHRS and CDR2 is YFSETQ. The CDR3 runs to 15 residues. Trimming stripped 0 bases from V and 10 bases from J, with 19 bases between. The CDR3 spells CASSLALGRGFDYTF. The CDR3 DNA follows: TGCGCCAGCAGCTTGGCCTTGGGCAGGGGATTTGACTACACCTTC.

This chain uses TRBV19 with TRBJ2-7; a possible D gene is TRBD1 (6 bases). Germline V gene lookup returns CDR1 LNHDA and CDR2 SQIVND (reference sequence). Trimming took off 5 bases at V and 0 bases at J, with 11 bases between the two ends. The CDR3 is made up of 14 amino acids. As DNA, the CDR3 is TGTGCCAGTAGTCGACAGGTCAGCTCCTACGAGCAGTACTTC. Amino acid sequence: CASSRQVSSYEQYF.

This clone was seen only once. At one end the junction does not follow the germline gene, possibly because of a read error. The rearrangement links TRBV11-3 to TRBJ2-2, with 7 bases lining up with TRBD1. Looked up from germline, CDR1 is SGHNT and CDR2 is YENEEA. This CDR3 spans 15 amino acids. CDR3 sequence (DNA): TGTACCAGCAGCCCCCGGGCAGGGGGCACCGGGGAGCTGTTTTTT. As protein: CTSSPRAGGTGELFF.

The rearrangement links TRBV5-1 to TRBJ1-1; D is possibly TRBD1 (5 bases). This CDR3 region has 15 residues. Germline-derived CDR1 and CDR2 are SGHRS and YFSETQ. The V and J ends lost 0 bases and 5 bases respectively, with 14 bases between them. The CDR3 reads CASSLAWRGNTEAFF. CDR3 sequence (DNA): TGCGCCAGCAGCTTGGCCTGGCGGGGGAATACTGAAGCTTTCTTT.

The V and J genes are TRBV11-3 and TRBJ2-2, with 8 bases aligning to TRBD2. The CDR3 loop spans 16 amino acids. J was trimmed by 5 bases and V by 4 bases; bases with no gene match: 9. Germline CDR1 and CDR2: SGHNT and YENEEA. Here the CDR3 DNA reads TGTGCCAGCAGCTCAGAAAGCGGGAGCGGGACCGGGGAGCTGTTTTTT. Translating it yields CASSSESGSGTGELFF.

This clone was detected only a few times. The J gene is TRBJ1-5, the V gene TRBV6-1; D is unresolved. Trimming took 1 base from V and 0 from J, leaving 4 bases between them. Looked up from germline, CDR1 is MNHNS and CDR2 is SASEGT. The CDR3 spans 14 residues. The CDR3 nucleotides read TGTGCCAGCAGTGAAGGGGGTAGCAATCAGCCCCAGCATTTT. Its translation: CASSEGGSNQPQHF.

The V call is TRBV28, the J call TRBJ2-1; perhaps D is TRBD1 or TRBD2 (5 bases each). CDR1 is MDHEN, CDR2 SYDVKM, per germline. The CDR3 loop spans 16 amino acids. The V end was cut by 6 bases, the J end by 2 bases, with 17 bases between. The CDR3 bases are TGTGCCAGCAGCATCTTTGGGACCCGGGCCTACAATGAGCAGTTCTTC. The encoded protein is CASSIFGTRAYNEQFF. Complete variable domain (other parts from reference TRBV28 and TRBJ2-1): DVKVTQSSRYLVKRTGEKVFLECVQDMDHENMFWYRQDPGLGLRLIYFSYDVKMKEKGDIPEGYSVSREKKERFSLILESASTNQTSMYLCASSIFGTRAYNEQFFGPGTRLTVL.

The chain combines TRBV7-7 with TRBJ2-5, with 12 bases fitting TRBD2. The CDR3 totals 15 residues. CDR1 and CDR2 (germline): SSHAT, FNYEAQ (reference sequence). V shed 4 bases and J 5 bases; nucleotides not matched to a gene: 5. The CDR3 protein is CASSSRLAGDETQYF. CDR3 bases: TGTGCCAGCAGCTCCCGACTAGCGGGAGATGAGACCCAGTACTTC. The whole variable domain, remainder taken from reference TRBV7-7 and TRBJ2-5, is GAGVSQSPRYKVTKRGQDVTLRCDPISSHATLYWYQQALGQGPEFLTYFNYEAQPDKSGLPSDRFSAERPEGSISTLTIQRTEQRDSAMYRCASSSRLAGDETQYFGPGTRLLVL.

The chain carries TRBV19 and TRBJ1-1; 9 positions match TRBD1. The V gene end was trimmed by 9 bases and the J gene end by 0 bases; junction bases not matched to a gene: 14. CDR1 and CDR2 from the germline V gene are LNHDA and SQIVND (reference sequence). The CDR3 runs to 17 residues. CDR3 coding DNA: TGTGCCAGCCTCCCCTCGGGACAGGGACTTATGAACACTGAAGCTTTCTTT. This gives the protein CASLPSGQGLMNTEAFF.

The rearrangement uses TRBV28 and TRBJ1-3; the D is unclear. Germline V gene data show CDR1 as MDHEN and CDR2 as SYDVKM. V lost 8 bases to trimming and J lost 0 bases, with 2 bases between them. The CDR3 is made up of 11 amino acids. This CDR3 reads CASHSGNTIYF. CDR3 nucleotide sequence: TGTGCCAGCCACTCTGGAAACACCATATATTTT.

The genes are TRBV9 and TRBJ1-2; D ambiguous. V shed 5 bases and J shed 8 bases, with 13 bases lying between them. Looked up from germline, CDR1 is SGDLS and CDR2 is YYNGEE. The CDR3 runs to 12 residues. The CDR3 nucleotides read TGTGCCAGCAGAGGTACCGCATGGGGCTACACCTTC. It yields the protein CASRGTAWGYTF. Filled out from reference TRBV9 and TRBJ1-2, the complete variable domain reads DSGVTQTPKHLITATGQRVTLRCSPRSGDLSVYWYQQSLDQGLQFLIQYYNGEERAKGNILERFSAQQFPDLHSELNLSSLELGDSALYFCASRGTAWGYTFGSGTRLTVV.

The chain combines TRBV4-1 with TRBJ2-1; D uncertain. Germline assignment: CDR1 MGHRA and CDR2 YSYEKL. The germline V and J ends were trimmed by 4 bases and 5 bases, with 18 bases remaining between them. The CDR3 extends over 16 amino acids. CDR3 sequence reads: CASSLVAAGFNNEQFF. CDR3 DNA: TGCGCCAGCAGCCTCGTCGCGGCCGGGTTCAACAATGAGCAGTTCTTC.